One TCR beta chain is described in this entry. The data are from a study of blood T cell repertoires in COVID-19. Study-level information: The United States, Italy and Spain were the sources of the acute and convalescent COVID-19 samples.

The ends lost 5 bases at V and 12 bases at J; junction bases unmatched: 10. CDR1 and CDR2 (germline): SGHNT, YYREEE (reference sequence). The CDR3 covers 12 residues. Method: immunoSEQ multiplex PCR; TCRdb's copy keeps in-frame clones and lacks some. The sample gives 30,000 to 40,000 clones, 75% to 85% of which show up once; 13% to 15% is in the top ten. The rearrangement joins TRBV5-4 to TRBJ2-7; 8 bases match TRBD2. The receptor was derived from a woman in her sixties or seventies with acute or convalescent COVID-19. The sequencing input was peripheral blood. The CDR3 nucleotides are TGTGCCAGCAGTGCCGGGACTAGACTGCCGTACTTC. Translating gives CASSAGTRLPYF.